The T cell receptor beta chain described here comes from a study of blood T cell repertoires in COVID-19. Study-level background: Spain, Italy and the United States supplied samples that represented acute and convalescent COVID-19. PBMCs, B-cell-depleted T cells, or T cells provided the cDNA or gDNA that made up the material.

Produced via immunoSEQ multiplex PCR; TCRdb's table is partial and in-frame only. The data contain over 150,000 clones, about nine tenths of them singletons. The V gene's germline CDR1 is SGHDT and CDR2 YYEEEE. CDR3 size: 14 residues. Trimming cost V 4 bases and J 1 base, with 8 bases left between them. Recovered status in Cohort 3 required two negative PCRs, clearance, or symptom resolution. This rearrangement joins TRBV5-6 to TRBJ2-2; D not resolved. The origin of this receptor is a woman in her 30s who had recovered from COVID-19. Input material: PBMCs or T cells enriched from blood (not recorded which). CDR3 sequence: CASSPTRNTGELFF. DNA for the CDR3: TGTGCCAGCAGCCCGACACGGAACACCGGGGAGCTGTTTTTT.